The 2 T cell receptor beta chains presented below share a single source sample, sequenced in a study of blood T cell repertoires in COVID-19. Clones were sequenced by immunoSEQ multiplex PCR, and TCRdb holds only the in-frame ones, with some missing. The sample lists about 210,000 clones, 80% to 90% occurring once. Specimen: peripheral blood. The receptor set was obtained from a middle-aged woman with active or convalescent COVID-19.

CDR3 bases: TGTGCCAGCAGTTCCCCTGGGCTAGAGGGAGAGACCCAGTACTTC. This encodes CASSSPGLEGETQYF. The chain has TRBV28 and TRBJ2-5, with D possibly TRBD2 on 5 matching bases. This CDR3 region has 15 residues. Trimming pared 4 bases from V and 4 bases from J, leaving 16 bases between. The germline V gene has CDR1 MDHEN and CDR2 SYDVKM.

This clone was detected once. This chain uses TRBV7-9 with TRBJ2-1, with D possibly being TRBD1 (6 bases). V was cut by 3 bases and J by 0 bases, with 9 bases left in between. Germline V gene sequence: CDR1 SEHNR, CDR2 FQNEAQ (reference sequence). The CDR3 totals 15 residues. CDR3 sequence: CASSLGRGSYNEQFF. CDR3 coding DNA: TGTGCCAGCAGCTTGGGCAGGGGCTCCTACAATGAGCAGTTCTTC.